These T cell receptor beta chains were read from a single sample in a study of blood T cell repertoires in COVID-19. TCRdb's table, derived via immunoSEQ multiplex PCR, lists solely in-frame clones and lacks some. The repertoire includes tens of thousands of clones, roughly 90% of them detected once, and over 0.95% sits in the top ten. The sample taken for sequencing was peripheral blood. These receptors were obtained from an older woman with acute or convalescent COVID-19. Both conserved end residues are part of each CDR3. A D gene is named only where the DNA matches it firmly. Clone size is given for some rows only: seen once, a few or many times, or a class if the clone is expanded.

size: .
V: TRBV2
J: TRBJ1-2
D: .
DNA: TGTGCCAGCAGTGTCCTGCAGACAGGAAGGTATGGCTACACCTTC
CDR3: CASSVLQTGRYGYTF

size: .
V: TRBV20-1
J: TRBJ2-1
D: .
DNA: TGCAGTGCTAGCCGGGACGGGAGACAGTTCTTC
CDR3: CSASRDGRQFF

size: .
V: TRBV11-1
J: TRBJ2-3
D: .
DNA: TGTGCCAGCAGCGCAGAAGATACGCAGTATTTT
CDR3: CASSAEDTQYF

size: .
V: TRBV29-1
J: TRBJ1-2
D: TRBD1
DNA: TGCAGCGTGGGACAGGGGAACTATGGCTACACCTTC
CDR3: CSVGQGNYGYTF

size: .
V: TRBV5-1
J: TRBJ2-2
D: .
DNA: TGCGCCAGCAGCTCGCTGACAACGAACACCGGGGAGCTGTTTTTT
CDR3: CASSSLTTNTGELFF

size: .
V: TRBV5-4
J: TRBJ1-4
D: .
DNA: TGTGCCAGCAGTCAGAGGGGGGGCTACAATGAAAAACTGTTTTTT
CDR3: CASSQRGGYNEKLFF

size: once
V: TRBV5-4
J: TRBJ2-3
D: .
DNA: TGTGCCAGCAGCTTCTCGAGGTGGGGCCAGCCCTCTAAGGATCCAGATACGCAGTATTTT
CDR3: CASSFSRWGQPSKDPDTQYF

size: once
V: TRBV25-1
J: TRBJ2-4
D: TRBD1
DNA: TGTGCCAGCAGTGGAGGTCCGGGACAGGGAAAAAACATTCAGTACTTC
CDR3: CASSGGPGQGKNIQYF

size: .
V: TRBV6-4
J: TRBJ2-1
D: .
DNA: TGTGCCAGCAGCCTACTACCGGGAGTAGGGAATGAGCAGTTCTTC
CDR3: CASSLLPGVGNEQFF

size: .
V: TRBV12-3/TRBV12-4
J: TRBJ2-1
D: .
DNA: TGTGCCAGCAGTTTGGGGGGAAAGGGAAAGTTCTTC
CDR3: CASSLGGKGKFF

size: .
V: TRBV27
J: TRBJ2-3
D: .
DNA: TGTGCCAGCAGTTTTCAGGTCACAGATACGCAGTATTTT
CDR3: CASSFQVTDTQYF

size: .
V: TRBV19
J: TRBJ2-1
D: .
DNA: TGTGCCAGTAGTATGAGTCATAGCTCCTACAATGAGCAGTTCTTC
CDR3: CASSMSHSSYNEQFF

size: .
V: TRBV11-1
J: TRBJ1-2
D: .
DNA: TGTGCCAGCAGCTTAGGACAGCAACAGTATGGCTACACCTTC
CDR3: CASSLGQQQYGYTF

size: .
V: TRBV3-1/TRBV3-2
J: TRBJ1-3
D: .
DNA: TGTGCCAGCAGCCCAGGGCCGGGGGTCTCTGGAAACACCATATATTTT
CDR3: CASSPGPGVSGNTIYF

size: .
V: TRBV9
J: TRBJ2-5
D: TRBD2
DNA: TGTGCCAGCAGCGTAGGCGGTAGCGGGGGCTCCGTTATACAAGAGACCCAGTACTTC
CDR3: CASSVGGSGGSVIQETQYF

size: .
V: TRBV20-1
J: TRBJ1-2
D: .
DNA: TGCAGTGCTTACAGGGACGGTGGCTACACCTTC
CDR3: CSAYRDGGYTF

size: .
V: TRBV5-1
J: TRBJ2-5
D: .
DNA: TGCGCCAGCAGCCTCTTACGGACAGAGACAGAGACCCAGTACTTC
CDR3: CASSLLRTETETQYF

size: .
V: TRBV6-2/TRBV6-3
J: TRBJ1-2
D: .
DNA: TGTGCCAGCAGTTACCGCGGTAGGCTCTATGGCTACACCTTC
CDR3: CASSYRGRLYGYTF

size: few
V: TRBV7-9
J: TRBJ2-1
D: TRBD2
DNA: TGTGCCAGCAGCCTAACTCCGGGACTACCCCCTTACAATGAGCAGTTCTTC
CDR3: CASSLTPGLPPYNEQFF

size: .
V: TRBV3-1/TRBV3-2
J: TRBJ1-2
D: .
DNA: TGTGCCAGCAGCCAAGGGAGGGATTACTATGGCTACACCTTC
CDR3: CASSQGRDYYGYTF

size: .
V: TRBV7-2
J: TRBJ2-2
D: TRBD1
DNA: TGTGCCAGCAGGTTCAACAGGGGTGGTTCCGGGGAGCTGTTTTTT
CDR3: CASRFNRGGSGELFF

size: .
V: TRBV18
J: TRBJ2-2
D: .
DNA: TGTGCCAGCTCACCAAGCCAGGGTGCCGGGGAGCTGTTTTTT
CDR3: CASSPSQGAGELFF

size: .
V: TRBV10-1
J: TRBJ2-1
D: TRBD2
DNA: TGCGCCAGCAGTGCTAGCGGGGGGGCCCTTTACGAGCAGTTCTTC
CDR3: CASSASGGALYEQFF

size: .
V: TRBV11-2
J: TRBJ2-5
D: TRBD2
DNA: TGTGCCAGCACCGAGACGGGGGGAGAGACCCAGTACTTC
CDR3: CASTETGGETQYF

size: .
V: TRBV3-1/TRBV3-2
J: TRBJ1-1
D: .
DNA: TGTGCCAGCAGCCAAGATTTCAACGCGGGGGCTACTGAAGCTTTCTTT
CDR3: CASSQDFNAGATEAFF

size: .
V: TRBV19
J: TRBJ2-5
D: .
DNA: TGTGCCAGTAGTAAACGACCCCCGAACAGTGTGGAGACCCAGTACTTC
CDR3: CASSKRPPNSVETQYF

size: .
V: TRBV10-1
J: TRBJ2-1
D: TRBD2
DNA: TGCGCCAGCAGTGATGCTAGCGGGGGGCCCTACAATGAGCAGTTCTTC
CDR3: CASSDASGGPYNEQFF

size: .
V: TRBV5-1
J: TRBJ2-3
D: TRBD1
DNA: TGCGCCAGCAGCCATACAGGGGGCGTAGATACGCAGTATTTT
CDR3: CASSHTGGVDTQYF

size: .
V: TRBV19
J: TRBJ1-2
D: .
DNA: TGTGCCAGTAGTATACAGTCTGGCCGCTTTACCTATGGCTACACCTTC
CDR3: CASSIQSGRFTYGYTF

size: .
V: TRBV30
J: TRBJ2-1
D: TRBD2
DNA: TGTGCCTGGAGTGGAGTTGGGCGGGAGATCGACTACTACAATGAGCAGTTCTTC
CDR3: CAWSGVGREIDYYNEQFF

size: once
V: TRBV7-3
J: TRBJ1-1
D: .
DNA: TGTGCCAGCAGGCTCGGAGGGGCGGGCACTGAAGCTTTCTTT
CDR3: CASRLGGAGTEAFF

size: .
V: TRBV30
J: TRBJ1-3
D: TRBD1
DNA: TGTGCCCAACAGGGGGACTCTTTCTCTGGAAACACCATATATTTT
CDR3: CAQQGDSFSGNTIYF

size: .
V: TRBV5-1
J: TRBJ2-3
D: TRBD2
DNA: TGCGCCAGCAGCTTGGAGGGACTAGCCACGATCACAGATACGCAGTATTTT
CDR3: CASSLEGLATITDTQYF

size: .
V: TRBV7-2
J: TRBJ1-2
D: TRBD1
DNA: TGTGCCAGCAGCGCAGGACGGGACAGCTTCTATGGCTACACCTTC
CDR3: CASSAGRDSFYGYTF

size: .
V: TRBV7-6
J: TRBJ2-1
D: .
DNA: TGTGCCAGCAGTTTTAGGGAGGAATCCTACAATGAGCAGTTCTTC
CDR3: CASSFREESYNEQFF

size: once
V: TRBV10-3
J: TRBJ1-2
D: TRBD1
DNA: TGTGCCATCAGACCGGGACAGGGTCGTTCTAACTATGGCTACACCTTC
CDR3: CAIRPGQGRSNYGYTF

size: .
V: TRBV29-1
J: TRBJ2-1
D: TRBD2
DNA: TGCAGCGAGCAGCTAGCGGGACCTTCGGGGCAGTTCTTC
CDR3: CSEQLAGPSGQFF

size: .
V: TRBV11-2
J: TRBJ1-3
D: TRBD1
DNA: TGTGCCAGCATTGGCGACAGGGGTGGAAACACCATATATTTT
CDR3: CASIGDRGGNTIYF

size: few
V: TRBV5-1
J: TRBJ1-1
D: .
DNA: TGCGCCAGCAGAGAGTTGAACACTGAAGCTTTCTTT
CDR3: CASRELNTEAFF

size: once
V: TRBV9
J: TRBJ1-5
D: TRBD1
DNA: TGTGCCAGCAGCCCGGACAGGCTCAATCAGCCCCAGCATTTT
CDR3: CASSPDRLNQPQHF

size: once
V: TRBV28
J: TRBJ1-2
D: .
DNA: TGTGCCAGCAGTTTAACGGCCTCGGGAGAGGAATATTATGGCTACACCTTC
CDR3: CASSLTASGEEYYGYTF

size: .
V: TRBV5-1
J: TRBJ1-1
D: .
DNA: TGCGCCAGCAGCTTGGCCGTTAACACTGAAGCTTTCTTT
CDR3: CASSLAVNTEAFF

size: .
V: TRBV18
J: TRBJ1-4
D: .
DNA: TGTGCCAGCTCGCGAGGGCTACAGGGCGTGAATGAAAAACTGTTTTTT
CDR3: CASSRGLQGVNEKLFF

size: .
V: TRBV3-1/TRBV3-2
J: TRBJ2-5
D: TRBD2
DNA: TGTGCCAGCAGCCAACCCCTAGCGGGGCCCCAGTACTTC
CDR3: CASSQPLAGPQYF

size: few
V: TRBV6-2/TRBV6-3
J: TRBJ1-2
D: .
DNA: TGTGCCAGCAGCAATCCAGGTATGGATGGCTACACCTTC
CDR3: CASSNPGMDGYTF

size: .
V: TRBV19
J: TRBJ1-6
D: .
DNA: TGTGCCAGTAGCCTTTACAGGGCTAGGGATTCACCCCTCCACTTT
CDR3: CASSLYRARDSPLHF

size: .
V: TRBV6-5
J: TRBJ1-2
D: TRBD1
DNA: TGTGCCAGCAGTTACGGACAGGATTACGGCTACACCTTC
CDR3: CASSYGQDYGYTF

size: .
V: TRBV4-3
J: TRBJ1-5
D: .
DNA: TGCGCCAGCAGCCAAGCACGCGGTCAGCCCCAGCATTTT
CDR3: CASSQARGQPQHF

size: .
V: TRBV29-1
J: TRBJ1-2
D: .
DNA: TGCAGCGGCGGCCCTATATCTAACTATGGCTACACCTTC
CDR3: CSGGPISNYGYTF

size: .
V: TRBV10-3
J: TRBJ2-2
D: TRBD2
DNA: TGTGCCATCAGTGAGGCGGGAGCGGTCACCGGGGAGCTGTTTTTT
CDR3: CAISEAGAVTGELFF

size: once
V: TRBV10-1
J: TRBJ1-4
D: .
DNA: TGCGCCAGCCAGAAACTGTTTTTT
CDR3: CASQKLFF

size: .
V: TRBV12-3/TRBV12-4
J: TRBJ2-5
D: .
DNA: TGTGCCAGCAGTTTAGGACAGCAAGAGACCCAGTACTTC
CDR3: CASSLGQQETQYF

size: once
V: TRBV27
J: TRBJ1-2
D: .
DNA: TGTGCCAGCAGTTTATCGCAGGGCTTTCTCTATGGCTACACCTTC
CDR3: CASSLSQGFLYGYTF

size: .
V: TRBV10-3
J: TRBJ2-2
D: TRBD1
DNA: TGTGCCATCAGCTCTGACAGGGGATCGGGCGGGGAGCTGTTTTTT
CDR3: CAISSDRGSGGELFF

size: .
V: TRBV2
J: TRBJ1-4
D: TRBD1
DNA: TGTGCCAGCAGCGGGGACAGGGAGGGAGAAAAACTGTTTTTT
CDR3: CASSGDREGEKLFF

size: .
V: TRBV3-1/TRBV3-2
J: TRBJ1-6
D: TRBD1
DNA: TGTGCCAGCAGCCAGGTTCAGGGGGGTAATTCACCCCTCCACTTT
CDR3: CASSQVQGGNSPLHF

size: .
V: TRBV7-9
J: TRBJ1-2
D: TRBD1
DNA: TGTGCCAGCAGCTTAGTGGGACAGGGGGCCCCCTATGGCTACACCTTC
CDR3: CASSLVGQGAPYGYTF